Sequencing of this T cell receptor beta chain was carried out in a study of OX40 agonist ivuxolimab in advanced cancers. Whole-study context: Ivuxolimab doses were 0.01, 0.1, 0.3, 1.5, 3 or 10 mg/kg every 2 weeks. Findings and limits, study-wide: The antigen specificity of the peripheral T cells (those that were expanded) was not determined.

Only in-frame clones appear in the TCRdb table, and some are missing; sequencing was by immunoSEQ multiplex PCR. The table has tens of thousands of clones, roughly 90% seen once. As for this clone: Its antigen is currently unknown. One end of the junction is discordant with germline, which a read error may explain.

Germline assignment: CDR1 MGHRA and CDR2 YSYEKL. The CDR3 has 15 residues. Sequencing used CD4+ or CD8+ T cells sorted from blood, obtained in a trial of the OX40 agonist ivuxolimab. The chain has TRBV4-1 and TRBJ2-2; 9 positions agree with TRBD1. This clonotype was obtained from an adult with an advanced solid tumor such as melanoma, head and neck, liver or kidney cancer. The CDR3 nucleotides read TGCGCCAGCAGCCAAGAATGGGACAGGGATCGGGGAGCTGTTTTT. Protein sequence: CASSQEWDRDRGAVF.